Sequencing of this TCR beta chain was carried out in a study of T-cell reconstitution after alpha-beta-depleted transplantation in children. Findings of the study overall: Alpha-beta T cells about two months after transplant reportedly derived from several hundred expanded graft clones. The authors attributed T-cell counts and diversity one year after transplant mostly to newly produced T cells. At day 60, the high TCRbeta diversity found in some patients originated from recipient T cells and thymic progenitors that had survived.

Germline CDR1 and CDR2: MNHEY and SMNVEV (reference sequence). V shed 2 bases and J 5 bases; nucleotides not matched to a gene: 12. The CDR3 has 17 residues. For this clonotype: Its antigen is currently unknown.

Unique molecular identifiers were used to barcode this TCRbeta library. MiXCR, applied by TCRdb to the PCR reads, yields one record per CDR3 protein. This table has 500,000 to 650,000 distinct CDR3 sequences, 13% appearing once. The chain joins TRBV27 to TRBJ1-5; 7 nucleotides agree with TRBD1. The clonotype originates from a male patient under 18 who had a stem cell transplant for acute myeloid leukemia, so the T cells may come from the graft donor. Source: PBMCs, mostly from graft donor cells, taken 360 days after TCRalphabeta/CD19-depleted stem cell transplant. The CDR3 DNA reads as TGTGCCAGCAGTTTAACCAAGCTGACAGGGAGCGATCAGCCCCAGCATTTT. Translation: CASSLTKLTGSDQPQHF.